This T cell receptor (beta chain) was recorded in a study of tumor and adjacent non-tumor tissue in lung cancer. Three rounds of nested PCR, following a modified ARM-PCR protocol, produced the TCRbeta library. TCRdb reprocessed the multiplex PCR reads with MiXCR, giving one entry per CDR3 protein. The data show 60,000 or so distinct CDR3 sequences, with more than 55% seen just once and more than 30% held by the top ten. Trimming removed 0 bases from V and 4 bases from J, with 13 bases in between. This CDR3 is built from 15 residues. Germline CDR1 SGHDT, CDR2 YYEEEE. No cell sorting was done before RNA was extracted from the tissue. More than 3 cm separated this lung sample from the edge of the tumor. In its sample, this clonotype was seen many times.

The sequence came from a man aged 65 to 85 with non-small cell lung cancer. J is TRBJ2-5 and V is TRBV5-6, with TRBD2 as a possible D gene (6 bases). Material: distant non-tumor lung tissue. The CDR3 sequence is CASSLGGGLRETQYF. Here the CDR3 DNA reads TGTGCCAGCAGCTTGGGAGGAGGGTTGCGAGAGACCCAGTACTTC. The full variable domain, completed using reference TRBV5-6 and TRBJ2-5, is DAGVTQSPTHLIKTRGQQVTLRCSPKSGHDTVSWYQQALGQGPQFIFQYYEEEERQRGNFPDRFSGHQFPNYSSELNVNALLLGDSALYLCASSLGGGLRETQYFGPGTRLLVL.